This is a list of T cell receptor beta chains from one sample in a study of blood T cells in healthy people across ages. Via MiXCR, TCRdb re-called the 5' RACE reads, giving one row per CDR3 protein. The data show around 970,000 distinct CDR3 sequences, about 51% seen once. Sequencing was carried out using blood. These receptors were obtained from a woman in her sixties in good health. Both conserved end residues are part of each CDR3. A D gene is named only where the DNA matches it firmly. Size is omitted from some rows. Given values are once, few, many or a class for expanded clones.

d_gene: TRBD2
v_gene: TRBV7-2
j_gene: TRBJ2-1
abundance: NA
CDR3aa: CASSPRSGSGYNEQFF
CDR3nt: TGTGCCAGCAGCCCAAGAAGCGGGAGCGGGTACAATGAGCAGTTCTTC

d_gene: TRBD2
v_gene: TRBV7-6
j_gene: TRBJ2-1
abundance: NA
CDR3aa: CASSLGAGRGRAEQFF
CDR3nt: TGTGCCAGCAGCTTAGGAGCGGGACGTGGAAGGGCTGAGCAGTTCTTC

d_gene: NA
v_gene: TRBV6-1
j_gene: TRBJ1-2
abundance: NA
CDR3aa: CASSDTTESVYGNTF
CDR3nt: TGTGCCAGCAGTGATACGACAGAATCCGTCTATGGCAACACCTTC

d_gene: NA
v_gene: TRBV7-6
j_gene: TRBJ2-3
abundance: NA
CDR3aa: CASSHPGTTDTQYF
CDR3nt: TGTGCCAGCAGCCATCCTGGGACCACAGATACGCAGTATTTT

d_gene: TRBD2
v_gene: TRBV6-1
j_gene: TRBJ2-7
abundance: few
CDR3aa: CASSDPGRTSYEQYF
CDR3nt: TGTGCCAGCAGTGACCCCGGGAGGACCTCCTACGAGCAGTACTTC

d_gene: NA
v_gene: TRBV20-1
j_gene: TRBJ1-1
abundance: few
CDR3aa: CSASPRYPRTEAFF
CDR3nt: TGCAGTGCTAGCCCTCGGTACCCAAGAACTGAAGCTTTCTTT

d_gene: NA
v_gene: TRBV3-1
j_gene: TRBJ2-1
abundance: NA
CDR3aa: CASSQVPGLIEQFF
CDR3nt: TGTGCCAGCAGCCAAGTACCTGGGCTGATTGAGCAGTTCTTC

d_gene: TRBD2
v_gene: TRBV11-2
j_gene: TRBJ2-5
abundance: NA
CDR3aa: CAGSPSGSRETQYF
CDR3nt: TGTGCCGGCAGCCCTAGCGGGAGTCGAGAGACCCAGTACTTC

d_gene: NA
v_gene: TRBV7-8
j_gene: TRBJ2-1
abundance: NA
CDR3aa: CASSLHQSSYNEQFF
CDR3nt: TGTGCCAGCTCCCTCCACCAAAGCTCCTACAATGAGCAGTTCTTC

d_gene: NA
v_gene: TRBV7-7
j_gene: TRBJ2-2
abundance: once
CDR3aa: CASSLDTGIGELFF
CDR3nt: TGTGCCAGCAGCTTAGACACCGGGATCGGGGAGCTGTTTTTT

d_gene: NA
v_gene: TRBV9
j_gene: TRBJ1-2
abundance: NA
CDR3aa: CAGSVARGSGSPNYGYTF
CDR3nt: TGTGCCGGCAGCGTAGCTCGGGGGAGCGGCTCTCCTAACTATGGCTACACCTTC

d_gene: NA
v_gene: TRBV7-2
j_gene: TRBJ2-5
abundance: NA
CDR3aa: CASSLVREAETQYF
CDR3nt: TGTGCCAGCAGCTTAGTCAGGGAGGCAGAGACCCAGTACTTC

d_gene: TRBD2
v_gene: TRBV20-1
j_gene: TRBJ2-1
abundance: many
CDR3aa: CSARLAGGGEQFF
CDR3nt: TGCAGTGCTAGACTAGCGGGAGGGGGCGAGCAGTTCTTC

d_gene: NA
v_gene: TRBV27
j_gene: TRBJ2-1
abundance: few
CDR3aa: CASSFIPSYYNEQFF
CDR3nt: TGTGCCAGCAGTTTTATTCCTAGTTATTACAATGAGCAGTTCTTC

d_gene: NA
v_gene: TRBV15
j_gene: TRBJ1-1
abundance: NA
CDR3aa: CATSRDHTPNTEAFF
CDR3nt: TGTGCCACCAGCAGAGATCACACCCCGAACACTGAAGCTTTCTTT

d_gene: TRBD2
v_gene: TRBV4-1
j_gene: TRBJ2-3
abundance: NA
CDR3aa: CASSRGAGVVTDTQYF
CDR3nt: TGCGCCAGCAGCCGAGGAGCGGGAGTGGTCACAGATACGCAGTATTTT

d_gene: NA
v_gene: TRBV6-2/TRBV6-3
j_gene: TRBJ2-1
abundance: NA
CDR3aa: CASSYSFTGEQFF
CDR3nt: TGTGCCAGCAGTTACTCTTTTACGGGGGAGCAGTTCTTC

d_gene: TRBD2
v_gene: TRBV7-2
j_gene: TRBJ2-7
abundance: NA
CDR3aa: CASSLTSGSFSYEQYF
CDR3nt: TGTGCCAGCAGCTTAACTAGCGGGTCTTTCTCCTACGAGCAGTACTTC

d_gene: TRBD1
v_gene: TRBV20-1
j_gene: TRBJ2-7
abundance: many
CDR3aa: CSAIPPETGYYEQYF
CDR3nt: TGCAGTGCTATCCCCCCCGAGACAGGGTACTACGAGCAGTACTTC

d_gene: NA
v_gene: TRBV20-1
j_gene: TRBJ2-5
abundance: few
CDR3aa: CSARRSGRETQYF
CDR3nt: TGCAGTGCTAGACGGTCCGGACGGGAGACCCAGTACTTC

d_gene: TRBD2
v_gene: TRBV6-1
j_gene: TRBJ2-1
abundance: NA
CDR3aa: CASSEESGISNEQFF
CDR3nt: TGTGCCAGCAGTGAAGAAAGCGGGATCTCCAATGAGCAGTTCTTC

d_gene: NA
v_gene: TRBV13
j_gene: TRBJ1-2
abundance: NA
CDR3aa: CASSSFGYSNYGYTF
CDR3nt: TGTGCCAGCAGCTCGTTCGGATATTCTAACTATGGCTACACCTTC

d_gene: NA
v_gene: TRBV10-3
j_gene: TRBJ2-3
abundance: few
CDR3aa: CAISESKVYTSTDTQYF
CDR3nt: TGTGCCATCAGTGAGTCGAAAGTTTACACTAGCACAGATACGCAGTATTTT

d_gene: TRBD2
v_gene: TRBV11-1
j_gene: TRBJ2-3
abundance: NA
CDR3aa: CASSGPLAGVADTQYF
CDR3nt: TGTGCCAGCAGCGGCCCACTAGCGGGAGTTGCTGATACGCAGTATTTT

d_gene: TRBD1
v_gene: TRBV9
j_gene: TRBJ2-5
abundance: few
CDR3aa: CASSVIRQGGQETQYF
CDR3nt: TGTGCCAGCAGCGTAATTAGACAGGGCGGGCAAGAGACCCAGTACTTC

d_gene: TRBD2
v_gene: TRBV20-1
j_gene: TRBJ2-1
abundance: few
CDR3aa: CSARAAGSGSSYNEQFF
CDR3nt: TGCAGTGCTAGAGCCGCCGGAAGCGGGAGCTCCTACAATGAGCAGTTCTTC

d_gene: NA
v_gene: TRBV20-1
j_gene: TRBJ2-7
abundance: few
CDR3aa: CSATRPRGTYEQYF
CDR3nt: TGCAGTGCAACACGCCCTAGAGGGACCTACGAGCAGTACTTC

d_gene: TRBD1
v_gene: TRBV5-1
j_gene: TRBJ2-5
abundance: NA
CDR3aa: CASSRKTGGVETQYF
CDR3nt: TGCGCCAGCAGCAGGAAGACAGGGGGCGTAGAGACCCAGTACTTC

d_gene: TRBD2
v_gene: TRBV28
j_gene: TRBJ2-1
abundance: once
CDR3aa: CASSKLAGYENEQFF
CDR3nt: TGTGCCAGCAGCAAACTAGCGGGTTACGAAAATGAGCAGTTCTTC

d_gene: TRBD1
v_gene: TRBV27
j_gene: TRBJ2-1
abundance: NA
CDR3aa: CASSLEPGQGYNEQFF
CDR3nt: TGTGCCAGCAGTTTAGAACCGGGACAGGGCTACAATGAGCAGTTCTTC

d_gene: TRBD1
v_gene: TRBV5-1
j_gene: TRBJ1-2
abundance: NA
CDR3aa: CASSSRTGSYGYTF
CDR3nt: TGCGCCAGCAGCTCGCGGACAGGGAGCTATGGCTACACCTTC

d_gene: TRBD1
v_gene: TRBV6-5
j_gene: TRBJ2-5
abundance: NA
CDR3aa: CASSRNRGSQETQYF
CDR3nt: TGTGCCAGCAGTCGTAACAGGGGATCGCAAGAGACCCAGTACTTC

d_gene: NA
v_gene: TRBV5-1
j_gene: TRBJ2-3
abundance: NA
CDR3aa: CASSLDGRGSTDTQYF
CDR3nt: TGCGCCAGCAGCTTGGATGGTCGGGGATCCACAGATACGCAGTATTTT

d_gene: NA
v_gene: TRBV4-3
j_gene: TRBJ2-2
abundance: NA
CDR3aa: CASSQDAGNTGELFF
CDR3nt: TGCGCCAGCAGCCAAGACGCGGGAAACACCGGGGAGCTGTTTTTT

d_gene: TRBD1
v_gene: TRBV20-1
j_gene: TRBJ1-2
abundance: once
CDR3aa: CSAPTRDSNYGYTF
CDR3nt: TGCAGTGCTCCCACCCGGGACAGCAACTATGGCTACACCTTC

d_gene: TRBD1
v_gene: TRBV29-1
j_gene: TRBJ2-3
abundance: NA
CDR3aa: CSFSLTGDTDTQYF
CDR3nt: TGCAGCTTTTCCCTGACAGGGGACACAGATACGCAGTATTTT

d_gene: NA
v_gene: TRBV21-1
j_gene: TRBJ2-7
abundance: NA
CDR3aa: CASSKVRSFGSEQYF
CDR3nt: TGTGCCAGCAGCAAAGTACGGTCCTTTGGGAGCGAGCAGTACTTC

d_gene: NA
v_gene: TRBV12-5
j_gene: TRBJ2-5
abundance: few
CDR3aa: CASGLALLGEQETQYF
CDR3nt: TGTGCTAGTGGTTTGGCCCTCTTGGGTGAACAAGAGACCCAGTACTTC

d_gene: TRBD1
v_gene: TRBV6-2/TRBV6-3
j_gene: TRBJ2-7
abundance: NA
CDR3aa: CASRPGTGPFEEQYF
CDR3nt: TGTGCCAGCAGACCCGGGACAGGGCCGTTCGAGGAGCAGTACTTC

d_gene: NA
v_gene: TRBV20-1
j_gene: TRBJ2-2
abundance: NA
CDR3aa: CSARWGFRNTGELFF
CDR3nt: TGCAGTGCTAGATGGGGTTTCCGGAACACCGGGGAGCTGTTTTTT

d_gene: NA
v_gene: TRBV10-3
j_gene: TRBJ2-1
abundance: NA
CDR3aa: CAISAQGGETQFF
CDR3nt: TGTGCCATCAGTGCACAGGGAGGAGAGACCCAGTTCTTC

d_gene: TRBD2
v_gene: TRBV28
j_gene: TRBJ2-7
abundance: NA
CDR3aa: CASTPFPGTRSFYEQYF
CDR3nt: TGTGCCAGCACCCCTTTCCCCGGGACTAGATCGTTCTACGAGCAGTACTTC

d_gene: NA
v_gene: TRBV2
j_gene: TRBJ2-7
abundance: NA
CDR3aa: CASSPDVAYVQYF
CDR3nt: TGTGCCAGCAGTCCGGACGTAGCCTACGTGCAGTACTTC

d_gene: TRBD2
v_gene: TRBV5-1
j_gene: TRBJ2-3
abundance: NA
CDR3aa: CASTPLAGVGDTQYF
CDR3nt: TGCGCCAGCACTCCTCTAGCGGGGGTTGGAGATACGCAGTATTTT

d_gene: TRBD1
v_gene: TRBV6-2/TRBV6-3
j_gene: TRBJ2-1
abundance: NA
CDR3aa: CASRRDRGIGEQFF
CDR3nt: TGTGCCAGCAGACGGGACAGGGGAATCGGTGAGCAGTTCTTC

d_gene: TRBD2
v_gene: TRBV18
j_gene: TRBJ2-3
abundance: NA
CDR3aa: CASSPRLAASTDTQYF
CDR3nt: TGTGCCAGCTCACCTCGACTAGCGGCTAGCACAGATACGCAGTATTTT

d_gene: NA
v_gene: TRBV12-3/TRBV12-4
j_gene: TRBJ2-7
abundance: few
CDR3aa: CASSFRTPLDEQYF
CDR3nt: TGTGCCAGCAGTTTCAGGACGCCCCTAGACGAGCAGTACTTC

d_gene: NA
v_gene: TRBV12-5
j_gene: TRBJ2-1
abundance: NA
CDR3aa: CASATEWGNEQFF
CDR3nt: TGTGCTAGTGCCACTGAATGGGGCAATGAGCAGTTCTTC

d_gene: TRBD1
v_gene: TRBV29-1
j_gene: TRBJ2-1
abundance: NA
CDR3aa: CSVSRTGSYNEQFF
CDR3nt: TGCAGCGTTTCCCGGACAGGGAGCTACAATGAGCAGTTCTTC

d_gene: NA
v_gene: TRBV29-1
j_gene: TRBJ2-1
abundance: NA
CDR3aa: CSVFLNEQFF
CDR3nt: TGCAGCGTGTTTTTGAATGAGCAGTTCTTC

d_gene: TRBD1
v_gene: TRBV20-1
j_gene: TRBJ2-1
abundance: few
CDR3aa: CSAQTGGPYNEQFF
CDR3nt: TGCAGTGCTCAGACAGGGGGCCCCTACAATGAGCAGTTCTTC

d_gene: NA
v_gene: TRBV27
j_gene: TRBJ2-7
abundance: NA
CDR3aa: CASSSNRENNEQYF
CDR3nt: TGTGCCAGCAGTAGCAACAGGGAAAATAACGAGCAGTACTTC

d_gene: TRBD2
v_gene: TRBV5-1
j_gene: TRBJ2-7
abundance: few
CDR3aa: CASSRGGPRDGSYEQYF
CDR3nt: TGCGCCAGCAGCCGGGGGGGACCCCGGGACGGATCCTACGAGCAGTACTTC

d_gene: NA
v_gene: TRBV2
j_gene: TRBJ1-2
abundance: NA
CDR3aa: CASSPKNYGYTF
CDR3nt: TGTGCCAGCAGCCCCAAGAACTATGGCTACACCTTC

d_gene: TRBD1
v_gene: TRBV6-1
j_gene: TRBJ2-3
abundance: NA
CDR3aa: CASVSRDRGIDTQYF
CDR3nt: TGTGCCAGCGTTTCCCGGGACAGGGGGATAGATACGCAGTATTTT

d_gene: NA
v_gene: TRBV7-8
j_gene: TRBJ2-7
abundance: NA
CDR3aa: CASSETQQGGYEQYF
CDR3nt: TGTGCCAGCAGCGAAACTCAACAGGGTGGCTACGAGCAGTACTTC

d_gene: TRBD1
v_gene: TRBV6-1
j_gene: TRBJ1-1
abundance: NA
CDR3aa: CASTLTGLNTEAFF
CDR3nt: TGTGCCAGCACCCTGACAGGGTTGAACACTGAAGCTTTCTTT